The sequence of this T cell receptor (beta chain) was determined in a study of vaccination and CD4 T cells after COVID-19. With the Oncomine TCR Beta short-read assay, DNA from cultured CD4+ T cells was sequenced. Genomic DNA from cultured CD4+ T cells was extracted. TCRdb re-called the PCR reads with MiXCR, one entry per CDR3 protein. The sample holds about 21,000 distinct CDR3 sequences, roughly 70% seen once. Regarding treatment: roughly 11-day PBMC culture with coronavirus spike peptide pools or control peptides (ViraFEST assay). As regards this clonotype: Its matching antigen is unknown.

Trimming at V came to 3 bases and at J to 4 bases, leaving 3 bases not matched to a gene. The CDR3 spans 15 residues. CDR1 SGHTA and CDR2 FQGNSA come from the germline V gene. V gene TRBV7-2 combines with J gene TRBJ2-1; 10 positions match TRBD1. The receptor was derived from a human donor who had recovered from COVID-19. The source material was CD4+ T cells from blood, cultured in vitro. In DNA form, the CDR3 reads TGTGCCAGCAGCTTGGCGGGACAGGGGTACAATGAGCAGTTCTTC. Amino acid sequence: CASSLAGQGYNEQFF.